This T cell receptor beta chain was captured in a study of shared clonotypes between healthy human individuals. Memory CD4+ cells were the fraction left after CD45RA+ naive selection. Over several immunoSEQ plates, each subset's genomic DNA was distributed in even portions. The assay was immunoSEQ multiplex PCR, and TCRdb's table has in-frame clones only and misses some. The sample lists about 2.4 million clones; approximately 93% were seen once. This clone was recorded once. The CDR3 runs to 14 residues. Germline lookup yields CDR1 MNHEY and CDR2 SVGAGI. The V gene lost 5 bases and the J gene lost 1 base, with 12 bases spanning the gap.

Sequenced sample: naive CD4+ T cells from PBMCs. Subset in this sample: CD45RA+ positively selected. This clonotype was obtained from a man between 18 and 35 years old in good health. Some clones in this sample may be carry-over from other donors' samples. The chain carries TRBV6-5 and TRBJ2-7; D call uncertain. CDR3 nucleotides: TGTGCCAGCAGTGCCCCCGGGCGTTCCTACGAGCAGTACTTC. This encodes CASSAPGRSYEQYF.